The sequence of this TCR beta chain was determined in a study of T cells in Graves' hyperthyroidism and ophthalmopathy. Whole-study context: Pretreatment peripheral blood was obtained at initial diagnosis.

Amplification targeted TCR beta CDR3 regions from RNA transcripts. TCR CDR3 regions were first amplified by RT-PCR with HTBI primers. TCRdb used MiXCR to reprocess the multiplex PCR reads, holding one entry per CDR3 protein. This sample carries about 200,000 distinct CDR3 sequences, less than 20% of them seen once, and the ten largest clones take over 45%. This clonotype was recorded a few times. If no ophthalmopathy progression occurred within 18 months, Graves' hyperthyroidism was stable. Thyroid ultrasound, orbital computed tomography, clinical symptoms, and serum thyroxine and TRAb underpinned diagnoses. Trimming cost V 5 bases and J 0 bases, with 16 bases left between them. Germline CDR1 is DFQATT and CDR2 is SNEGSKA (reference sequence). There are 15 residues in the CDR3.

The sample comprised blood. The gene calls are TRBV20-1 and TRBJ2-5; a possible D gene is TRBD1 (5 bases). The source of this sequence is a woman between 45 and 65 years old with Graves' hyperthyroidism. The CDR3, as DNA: TGCAGTGCTCGGCAGGGATTGGGGTACCAAGAGACCCAGTACTTC. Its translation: CSARQGLGYQETQYF.